This T cell receptor beta chain was recovered during a study of blood T cell repertoires in COVID-19 (dated by TCRdb to 2018 to 2021). About the study as a whole: Collaborator samples came from the United States, Italy and Spain and covered acute and convalescent phases of COVID-19. The material from the prospective study consisted of cDNA or gDNA derived from T cells, B-cell-depleted T cells, or PBMCs. The dataset comprised deeply sampled blood TCRbeta repertoires from subjects exposed to, actively infected with, or recovered from COVID-19. The repertoires were released in a freely available public database intended as a resource for research on the immune response to SARS-CoV-2. The samples were drawn from two sources: the first 160 participants of the ongoing ImmuneRACE study, and over 1,000 subjects contributed by 6 global collaborators. Sample metadata almost always included a de-identified subject ID, COVID-19 status, age in years and sex. Where HLA class I and class II types were available, the types were taken from metadata supplied by the sample provider, not from assay-based typing.

The CDR3 contains 16 residues, cysteine and phenylalanine counted. Only CDR3 DNA remains: 48 bases, in frame from the first base. V lost 3 bases and J lost 7 bases, and the count of bases not matched to a germline gene is 12. The germline V gene gives CDR1 as LGHNA and CDR2 as YNFKEQ. This clone appeared once. Its target antigen remains unknown. No base qualities exist here, and no much larger clone lies one base off it. The immunoSEQ Assay, a bias-controlled multiplex PCR, was used to amplify TCRbeta CDR3 regions from genomic DNA. Turning to the authors' computational methods: Nucleated cell counts per sample were estimated from amplification of reference gene primers within the assay. To quantify the absolute abundance of each unique TCRbeta CDR3 rearrangement, sequence reads were collapsed and filtered. Productive Simpson clonality was computed per sample as the square root of Simpson's diversity index over productive rearrangements. The table comes from immuneACCESS by way of TCRdb, which keeps in-frame sequences with V and J called. Part of the clones is missing from these tables; in studies checked, under half for an unresolved V gene and the rest for unknown reasons. That table gives V, J and clone size, and the DNA gave D and trimming. The sample table contains 310,000 or so clones; only one count was recorded for 87% of them. The ten largest make up around 8.9% of the sample.

In the prospective study, participants were roughly 18 to 95 years old, resided in about two dozen geographic areas of the United States, and were enrolled through a virtual design. In the prospective study, cohorts were assigned on the basis of participant-reported clinical history obtained from a screening survey and a study questionnaire. ImmuneRACE Cohort 3 recovered participants were defined by two consecutive negative NP/OP PCR tests, healthcare professional clearance, or symptom resolution. In the prospective study, whole blood, serum and a nasopharyngeal or oropharyngeal swab were collected from each participant by mobile phlebotomists. Participants in the prospective study had the option to provide additional blood draws and questionnaires over a 2-month period. Before DNA extraction, prospective study blood samples were shipped either frozen or at room temperature. Findings and caveats that apply to the study as a whole: The quantity of clinical and demographic metadata differed by source and by participant and was supplied without curation.

The sequence was obtained from a woman aged 18 to 35 who had recovered from COVID-19. What was sequenced was PBMCs or T cells enriched from blood (not recorded which). Rearrangement joined TRBV4-2 to TRBJ2-1, with 7 junctional bases fitting TRBD2. The DNA is TGTGCCAGCAGCCATTCTGGGGGGGGGAATATAAATGAGCAGTTCTTC. Translated, this gives CASSHSGGGNINEQFF.